Included here is one T cell receptor beta chain sequence, with context. Its specific antigen is unknown. Base qualities were left out, and no much larger clone turns up one base away. TCRbeta CDR3 regions were amplified from genomic DNA by means of the immunoSEQ Assay, a bias-controlled multiplex PCR. In the authors' own workflow: The number of nucleated cells in each sample was estimated by amplification of reference gene primers within the assay. To quantify the absolute abundance of each unique TCRbeta CDR3 rearrangement, sequence reads were collapsed and filtered. For each sample, productive Simpson clonality was calculated as the square root of Simpson's diversity index across productive rearrangements. The table comes from immuneACCESS by way of TCRdb, which keeps in-frame sequences with V and J called. Part of the clones is missing from these tables; in studies checked, under half for an unresolved V gene and the rest for unknown reasons. The DNA was the basis for D and trimming; V, J and clone size are from that table. The sample has approximately 120,000 clones on record, about 90% of them singletons. Of the sample, approximately 2% is held by the ten largest clones.

The data were taken from a study of blood T cell repertoires in COVID-19 (dated by TCRdb to about 2020). A note on the overall study: The collaborator samples originated in the United States, Italy and Spain and spanned the acute and convalescent phases of COVID-19. The material from the prospective study consisted of cDNA or gDNA derived from T cells, B-cell-depleted T cells, or PBMCs. Deeply sampled blood TCRbeta repertoires from subjects exposed to, actively infected with, or recovered from COVID-19 were included in the dataset. The repertoires were made available in a free public database intended to serve as a resource for research on the immune response to SARS-CoV-2. Samples were obtained from the ongoing ImmuneRACE study (first 160 participants) and from 1,200 or so subjects provided by 6 global collaborators. A de-identified subject ID, COVID-19 status, age in years and sex were almost always included in the sample metadata. Where available, HLA class I and class II types were obtained from metadata supplied by the sample provider rather than from assay-based typing. On the study overall, not on this receptor specifically: Clinical and demographic metadata were provided uncurated, with the amount varying by source and participant.

At one collaborating source in Seattle, patients were enrolled during active infection and were followed longitudinally through the course of disease. Whole blood was collected in K2EDTA tubes by collaborating institutions according to the institutions' own protocols. Collaborator samples were shipped for TCRbeta analysis as frozen whole blood, isolated PBMCs, or DNA extracted from either sample type. The cysteine opens and the phenylalanine closes a CDR3 of 12 amino acids. The read is trimmed to its CDR3 DNA, 36 bases read in frame from base 1. V is reduced by 5 bases and J by 3 bases, leaving a spacing of 8 bases between them. Looking up the germline V gene (reference sequence) yields CDR1 MNHEY and CDR2 SMNVEV.

The sample comprised peripheral blood. The receptor chain draws on TRBV27 and TRBJ2-7; perhaps TRBD2 is the D gene, with 6 bases matching. This clonotype was sampled from a man in his fifties with COVID-19, enrolled during active disease. The CDR3 protein: CASSPGDYEQYF. The sequenced DNA: TGTGCCAGCAGTCCGGGGGACTACGAGCAGTACTTC.